Shown below are 12 T cell receptor beta chains from a single sample sequenced in a study of control samples from healthy donors and cancer patients. Sequencing was performed with immunoSEQ multiplex PCR; in TCRdb, only in-frame clones are kept and a portion is missing. The sample comprises more than 75,000 clones, about four fifths of which are singletons, and over 9.5% rests with the top ten. Specimen: blood. The source is a woman younger than 45 in good health.

This chain uses TRBV19 with TRBJ1-2, with D hard to call. CDR1 LNHDA and CDR2 SQIVND come from the germline V gene (reference sequence). This CDR3 contains 12 residues. V shed 6 bases and J shed 0 bases, with 5 bases lying between them. The CDR3 loop is CASRVANYGYTF. The CDR3, as DNA: TGTGCCAGTAGGGTGGCTAACTATGGCTACACCTTC.

V and J are TRBV7-2 and TRBJ2-3, with D possibly being TRBD1 or TRBD2 (6 bases each). Germline CDR1 is SGHTA and CDR2 is FQGNSA. This CDR3 has 14 amino acids. Trimming took off 5 bases at V and 4 bases at J, with 13 bases between the two ends. CDR3 nucleotide sequence: TGTGCCAGCAGCCAGGTGGGGGGCCCAGATACGCAGTATTTT. As protein: CASSQVGGPDTQYF.

The V call is TRBV9, the J call TRBJ1-1; the D gene is possibly TRBD1 (5 bases). The CDR3 has 14 amino acids. Trimming removed 7 bases from V and 3 bases from J, with 16 bases in between. Germline V CDR1 and CDR2: SGDLS, YYNGEE. This CDR3 is CASGRDPLHTEAFF. As DNA, the CDR3 is TGTGCCAGCGGGAGGGACCCACTTCACACTGAAGCTTTCTTT.

The chain uses TRBV19 and TRBJ1-6; 8 bases map to TRBD1. The CDR3 runs 14 residues. V was clipped by 8 bases and J by 6 bases; unmatched bases: 6. The germline V gene has CDR1 LNHDA and CDR2 SQIVND (reference sequence). In DNA form, the CDR3 reads TGTGCCAGTTCCTGGACAGGGTTTAATTCACCCCTCCACTTT. It specifies CASSWTGFNSPLHF.

V gene TRBV21-1 combines with J gene TRBJ2-3; the table's TRBD2 call for D was not verified on the DNA. TRBV21-1 is recorded as a pseudogene. The CDR3 contains 16 residues. The CDR3 loop reads CASSPPPPRFTDTQYF. In DNA, the CDR3 is TGTGCCAGCAGCCCCCCCCCTCCCCGTTTCACAGATACGCAGTATTTT.

The table lists this clone with a few counts. The sample carries other DNA sequences with the same CDR3. This chain links TRBV14 with TRBJ1-1, with D hard to call. Trimming took 2 bases from V and 7 from J, leaving 8 bases between them. Germline CDR1 is SGHDN and CDR2 is FVKESK. The length of the CDR3 is 12 residues. CDR3 sequence (DNA): TGTGCCAGCAGCCAAAGGGATCATGAAGCTTTCTTT. This encodes CASSQRDHEAFF.

The V call is TRBV7-2, the J call TRBJ2-3; 8 nucleotides match TRBD2. Germline trimming cut 4 bases from V and 6 bases from J; bases unmatched to any gene: 6. The CDR3 runs 14 residues. The germline CDR1 and CDR2 sequences are SGHTA and FQGNSA. The CDR3: CASSSQGGRDTQYF. In DNA form, the CDR3 reads TGTGCCAGCAGCTCCCAAGGCGGGAGGGATACGCAGTATTTT.

The V call is TRBV11-2, the J call TRBJ2-7, with D perhaps assigned TRBD1 or TRBD2 (7 bases each). Germline V CDR1 and CDR2: SGHAT, FQNNGV. The CDR3 totals 17 residues. The V end lost 4 bases, the J end lost 0 bases, and 19 bases lay between the germline ends. CDR3 nucleotide sequence: TGTGCCAGCAGCTCAGAATGGGGGAGGGGGCTCTCCTACGAGCAGTACTTC. Encoded protein: CASSSEWGRGLSYEQYF.

The rearrangement links TRBV5-4 to TRBJ2-7, with 7 bases that match TRBD1. Germline V gene sequence: CDR1 SGHNT, CDR2 YYREEE (reference sequence). CDR3 size: 14 residues. J was trimmed by 4 bases and V by 0 bases; bases with no gene match: 4. CDR3: CASSLGQGEYEQYF. The CDR3 DNA is TGTGCCAGCAGCTTGGGGCAGGGGGAGTACGAGCAGTACTTC.

The rearrangement links TRBV5-4 to TRBJ2-1; unclear D gene. CDR1 and CDR2 (germline): SGHNT, YYREEE (reference sequence). This CDR3 comprises 15 residues. V lost 5 bases and J lost 0, with 12 bases in between. The CDR3 nucleotides are TGTGCCAGCAGACGACATGGGGTCTCCTACAATGAGCAGTTCTTC. Its translation: CASRRHGVSYNEQFF. Looking up the rest from reference TRBV5-4 and TRBJ2-1 gives the full variable domain: ETGVTQSPTHLIKTRGQQVTLRCSSQSGHNTVSWYQQALGQGPQFIFQYYREEENGRGNFPPRFSGLQFPNYSSELNVNALELDDSALYLCASRRHGVSYNEQFFGPGTRLTVL.

This rearrangement joins TRBV6-2 or TRBV6-3 to TRBJ2-7; TRBD1 might be the D (6 bases). Germline V gene sequence: CDR1 MNHEY, CDR2 SVGEGT. The V gene lost 2 bases and the J gene lost 4 bases, with 15 bases spanning the gap. CDR3 length equals 15 residues. The CDR3 DNA reads TGTGCCAGCAGTTACGACACAGGGTCGGGTTACGAGCAGTACTTC. Translating gives CASSYDTGSGYEQYF.

This clone was seen once. This may arise from a read error, as a much more abundant clone is one base away. The V and J genes are TRBV5-4 and TRBJ2-7, with D possibly matching TRBD1 (8 bases). Germline CDR1 is SGHNT and CDR2 is YYREEE (reference sequence). The ends were cut back, 2 bases at V and 0 bases at J, with 12 bases in the middle. The CDR3 is 15 residues long. CDR3 DNA sequence: TGTGCCAGCAGCTTAAGCGGGACAGGCTCCTACGAGCAGTACTTC. Protein product: CASSLSGTGSYEQYF.